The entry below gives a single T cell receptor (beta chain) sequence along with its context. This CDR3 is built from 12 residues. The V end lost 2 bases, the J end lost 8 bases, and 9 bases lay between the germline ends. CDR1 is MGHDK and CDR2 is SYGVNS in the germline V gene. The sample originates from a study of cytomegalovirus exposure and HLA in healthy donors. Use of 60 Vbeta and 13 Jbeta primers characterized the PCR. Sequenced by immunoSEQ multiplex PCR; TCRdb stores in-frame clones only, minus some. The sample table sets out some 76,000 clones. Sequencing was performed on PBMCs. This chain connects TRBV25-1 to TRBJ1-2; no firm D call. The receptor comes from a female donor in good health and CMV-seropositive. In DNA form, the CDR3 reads TGTGCCAGCAGTGAACTCACTCGGGGCTACACCTTC. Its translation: CASSELTRGYTF.